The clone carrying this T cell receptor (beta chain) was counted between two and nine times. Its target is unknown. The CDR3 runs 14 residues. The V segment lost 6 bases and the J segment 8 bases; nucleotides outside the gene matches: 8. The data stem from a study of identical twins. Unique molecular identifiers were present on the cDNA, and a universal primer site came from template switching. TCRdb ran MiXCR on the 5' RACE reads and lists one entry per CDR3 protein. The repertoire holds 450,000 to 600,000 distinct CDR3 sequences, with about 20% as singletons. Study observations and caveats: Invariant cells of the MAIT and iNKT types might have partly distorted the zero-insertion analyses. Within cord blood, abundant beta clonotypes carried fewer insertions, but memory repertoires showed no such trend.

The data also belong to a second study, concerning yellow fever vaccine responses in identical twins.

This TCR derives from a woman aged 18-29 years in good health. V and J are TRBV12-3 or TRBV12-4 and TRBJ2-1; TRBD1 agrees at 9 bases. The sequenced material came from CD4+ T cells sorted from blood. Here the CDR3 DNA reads TGTGCCAGCAGCACGGGACAGGGACGCGATGAGCAGTTCTTC. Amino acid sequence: CASSTGQGRDEQFF.